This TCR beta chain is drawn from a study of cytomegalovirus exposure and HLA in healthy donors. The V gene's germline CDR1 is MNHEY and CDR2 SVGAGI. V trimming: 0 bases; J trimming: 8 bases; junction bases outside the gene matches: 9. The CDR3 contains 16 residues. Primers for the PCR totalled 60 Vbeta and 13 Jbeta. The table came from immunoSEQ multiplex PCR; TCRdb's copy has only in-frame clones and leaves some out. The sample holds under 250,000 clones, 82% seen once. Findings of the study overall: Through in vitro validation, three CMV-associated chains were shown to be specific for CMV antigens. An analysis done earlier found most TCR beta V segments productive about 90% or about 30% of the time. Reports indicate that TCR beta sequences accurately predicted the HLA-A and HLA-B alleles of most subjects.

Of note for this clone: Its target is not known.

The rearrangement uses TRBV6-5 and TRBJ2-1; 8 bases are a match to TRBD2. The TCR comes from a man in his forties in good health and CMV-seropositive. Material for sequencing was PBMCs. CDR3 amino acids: CASSYSGGRSVDEQFF. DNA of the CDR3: TGTGCCAGCAGTTACTCGGGCGGGAGGAGTGTAGATGAGCAGTTCTTC.